Each of the 25 T cell receptor beta chains below was sequenced from the same sample in a study of T cell responses to AZD1222 COVID-19 vaccine. Produced via immunoSEQ multiplex PCR; TCRdb's table is partial and in-frame only. The sample holds 180,000 or so clones, around 95% seen once. The sequencing used peripheral blood, collected on day 0 of AZD1222 vaccination. The receptor set was obtained from an adult in good health.

This chain joins TRBV7-7 and TRBJ2-5; possibly TRBD1 for D (6 bases). The CDR3 length is 12 residues. CDR1 is SSHAT and CDR2 is FNYEAQ in the germline V gene (reference sequence). The ends were cut back, 4 bases at V and 5 bases at J, with 8 bases in the middle. In DNA, the CDR3 is TGTGCCAGCAGCTCCAGGGGCGAGACCCAGTACTTC. As protein: CASSSRGETQYF.

V usage is TRBV4-1 and J usage is TRBJ2-1; possible D gene TRBD2, 5 bases. This CDR3 contains 14 residues. V was pared by 3 bases and J by 0 bases, with 6 bases between. Per germline, CDR1 MGHRA and CDR2 YSYEKL. The DNA of the CDR3 is TGCGCCAGCAGCCAGGGGAGCTCCTACAATGAGCAGTTCTTC. Its protein product is CASSQGSSYNEQFF.

The V and J genes are TRBV15 and TRBJ1-2, with no clear D. The CDR3 is made up of 15 amino acids. Per the germline V gene, CDR1 is LNHNV and CDR2 is YYDKDF (reference sequence). Trimming took off 2 bases at V and 4 bases at J, with 14 bases between the two ends. The CDR3 reads CATSRNPRGGYGYTF. The DNA of the CDR3 is TGTGCCACCAGCAGAAACCCCCGGGGAGGCTATGGCTACACCTTC.

The rearrangement uses TRBV14 and TRBJ1-6; D not resolved. Germline V gene data show CDR1 as SGHDN and CDR2 as FVKESK. CDR3 length: 13 residues. The germline V and J ends were trimmed by 1 base and 10 bases, with 8 bases remaining between them. The CDR3 DNA follows: TGTGCCAGCAGCCAAGTCGATTCCTCACCCCTCCACTTT. It is translated as CASSQVDSSPLHF.

The chain employs TRBV27 and TRBJ2-7; maybe TRBD1 (6 bases). V was pared by 5 bases and J by 4 bases, with 9 bases between. CDR1 is MNHEY and CDR2 is SMNVEV in the germline V gene (reference sequence). This CDR3 is built from 12 residues. This CDR3 is CASSPGQYEQYF. CDR3 nucleotides: TGTGCCAGCAGTCCCGGACAGTACGAGCAGTACTTC.

The CDR3 region is CASSQRGAMNTEAFF. DNA for the CDR3: TGCGCCAGCAGCCAAAGAGGGGCTATGAACACTGAAGCTTTCTTT. The chain is built from TRBV4-1 and TRBJ1-1; tentatively, D is TRBD1 (5 bases). Trimming removed 2 bases at V and 0 bases at J, with 10 bases between. Germline lookup yields CDR1 MGHRA and CDR2 YSYEKL. This CDR3 comprises 15 residues.

The chain is built from TRBV7-3 and TRBJ2-5; 11 bases map to TRBD2. CDR3 length: 16 amino acids. Unmatched junction bases numbered 5, after V lost 3 bases and J lost 2 bases. From germline, CDR1 is SGHTA and CDR2 FQGTGA. The DNA of the CDR3 is TGTGCCAGCAGCTTGGGGTTAGCGGGAGGGCAAGAGACCCAGTACTTC. Translation gives CASSLGLAGGQETQYF.

This chain links TRBV11-3 with TRBJ2-7; the D call may be TRBD1 or TRBD2 (5 bases each). The CDR3 totals 13 residues. Per the germline V gene, CDR1 is SGHNT and CDR2 is YENEEA. The V and J ends lost 5 bases and 7 bases respectively, with 15 bases between them. CDR3: CASSTGTTGEQYF. In nucleotides, the CDR3 is TGTGCCAGCAGCACGGGGACCACTGGAGAGCAGTACTTC.

The chain is built from TRBV19 and TRBJ1-6; 7 nucleotides agree with TRBD1. V lost 6 bases to trimming and J lost 12 bases; unmatched junction nucleotides: 8. Germline CDR1 and CDR2: LNHDA and SQIVND (reference sequence). The CDR3 runs to 13 residues. CDR3 sequence: CASREPGGRPLHF. The CDR3 DNA reads TGTGCCAGTAGGGAGCCAGGGGGTCGACCCCTCCACTTT. Complete variable domain (other parts from reference TRBV19 and TRBJ1-6): DGGITQSPKYLFRKEGQNVTLSCEQNLNHDAMYWYRQDPGQGLRLIYYSQIVNDFQKGDIAEGYSVSREKKESFPLTVTSAQKNPTAFYLCASREPGGRPLHFGNGTRLTVT.

This chain uses TRBV10-3 with TRBJ2-7; 8 bases are shared with TRBD1. CDR1 and CDR2 from the germline V gene are ENHRY and SYGVKD. The CDR3 covers 15 residues. J was trimmed by 4 bases and V by 6 bases; bases with no gene match: 11. DNA for the CDR3: TGTGCCATCAGCCCCTCGACAGGGGTAGGGTACGAGCAGTACTTC. Protein sequence: CAISPSTGVGYEQYF.

This chain's CDR3 is CASSTNEVDTQYF. DNA for the CDR3: TGTGCCAGCAGCACCAACGAGGTAGATACGCAGTATTTT. V gene TRBV6-1 combines with J gene TRBJ2-3; D unresolved. Looked up from germline, CDR1 is MNHNS and CDR2 is SASEGT. The CDR3 sequence is 13 residues long. Trimming cost V 6 bases and J 5 bases, with 12 bases left between them.

The J gene is TRBJ2-2, the V gene TRBV9; tentatively, D is TRBD2 (6 bases). CDR3 length: 13 amino acids. Per the germline V gene, CDR1 is SGDLS and CDR2 is YYNGEE. The ends were cut back, 5 bases at V and 6 bases at J, with 11 bases in the middle. CDR3 in DNA: TGTGCCAGCAGTGCGGGGTTCGCCGGGGAGCTGTTTTTT. Protein: CASSAGFAGELFF.

The chain is built from TRBV7-9 and TRBJ2-7; 7 positions agree with TRBD2. The junction had 12 bases not matched to a gene; V was cut back by 5 bases and J by 5 bases. Germline V CDR1 and CDR2: SEHNR, FQNEAQ (reference sequence). The CDR3 consists of 15 residues. CDR3 sequence reads: CASSRGELLRDEQYF. Here the CDR3 DNA reads TGTGCCAGCAGCCGGGGGGAGCTCCTACGGGACGAGCAGTACTTC.

The chain uses TRBV6-5 and TRBJ1-1; 8 bases line up with TRBD1. From germline, CDR1 is MNHEY and CDR2 SVGAGI. The length of the CDR3 is 14 residues. J lost 4 bases, V lost 10 bases, and 11 bases had no gene match. CDR3 sequence: CATKSQGVVTEAFF. Here the CDR3 DNA reads TGTGCCACCAAATCACAGGGGGTGGTCACTGAAGCTTTCTTT.

The chain has TRBV7-8 and TRBJ1-4; TRBD1 is a possible D gene (5 bases). Deletions cut 1 base from V and 0 bases from J, with 6 bases between. The CDR3 is made up of 15 amino acids. Germline loops: CDR1 SGHVS, CDR2 FQNEAQ. The CDR3 DNA is TGTGCCAGCAGCTTAGGGGGACCAACTAATGAAAAACTGTTTTTT. Residues: CASSLGGPTNEKLFF. Looking up the rest from reference TRBV7-8 and TRBJ1-4 gives the full variable domain: GAGVSQSPRYKVAKRGQDVALRCDPISGHVSLFWYQQALGQGPEFLTYFQNEAQLDKSGLPSDRFFAERPEGSVSTLKIQRTQQEDSAVYLCASSLGGPTNEKLFFGSGTQLSVL.

The rearrangement uses TRBV28 and TRBJ1-2, with D possibly matching TRBD1 (6 bases). Germline values: CDR1 MDHEN, CDR2 SYDVKM. The CDR3 spans 15 residues. The V and J ends lost 5 bases and 4 bases respectively, with 17 bases between them. Written as DNA, the CDR3 is TGTGCCAGCAGTCCTACAGGGTCCTCAGTCTATGGCTACACCTTC. As protein: CASSPTGSSVYGYTF.

The chain employs TRBV6-4 and TRBJ2-7; a weak D match, TRBD2 (5 bases). Germline CDR1 is MRHNA and CDR2 is SNTAGT. This CDR3 has 15 amino acids. V lost 6 bases, J lost 0 bases, and 15 bases lay in between. For the CDR3, the DNA is TGTGCCAGCAGCCGAGCGGCCAGGTACTCCTACGAGCAGTACTTC. Amino acids: CASSRAARYSYEQYF.

The chain employs TRBV18 and TRBJ2-7; D may be TRBD1 or TRBD2 (6 bases each). CDR3 size: 14 residues. The ends were cut back, 6 bases at V and 6 bases at J, with 18 bases in the middle. Germline CDR1 and CDR2: KGHSH and LQKENI. CDR3 loop: CASSPVHPGAEQYF. CDR3 in DNA: TGTGCCAGCTCCCCGGTCCATCCGGGGGCCGAGCAGTACTTC.

The chain's CDR3 is CASSEMRQGANYGYTF. CDR3 sequence (DNA): TGTGCCAGCAGTGAGATGAGGCAGGGAGCTAACTATGGCTACACCTTC. The chain joins TRBV2 to TRBJ1-2; a weak D match, TRBD1 (5 bases). Germline CDR1 reads SNHLY; CDR2 reads FYNNEI. CDR3 length equals 16 residues. V gave up 3 bases and J gave up 0 bases, with 14 bases separating them.

The chain combines TRBV5-1 with TRBJ1-5; D is undetermined. V lost 2 bases to trimming and J lost 5 bases, with 11 bases between them. CDR1 and CDR2 (germline): SGHRS, YFSETQ. The CDR3 spans 14 residues. The CDR3 loop reads CASSFSSGDQPQHF. In DNA form, the CDR3 reads TGCGCCAGCAGCTTCTCCTCAGGTGATCAGCCCCAGCATTTT.

V and J are TRBV10-2 and TRBJ2-4, with D uncertain. Trimming took 5 bases from V and 6 from J, leaving 14 bases between them. CDR3 length equals 14 residues. CDR1 and CDR2 (germline): WSHSY, SAAADI. CDR3 sequence: CASSKLTVLNIQYF. The CDR3 DNA follows: TGCGCCAGCAGTAAACTTACCGTTTTAAACATTCAGTACTTC.

This clone was counted a single time. The chain employs TRBV6-5 and TRBJ2-3; D gene ambiguous. The CDR3 is 14 residues long. Germline values: CDR1 MNHEY, CDR2 SVGAGI. V was pared by 0 bases and J by 10 bases, with 14 bases between. This chain's CDR3 is CASSYSIMRSAQYF. The CDR3 DNA is TGTGCCAGCAGTTACTCGATTATGCGATCTGCGCAGTATTTT.

This chain uses TRBV30 with TRBJ2-7, with TRBD2 identical over 8 bases. Germline trimming cut 5 bases from V and 5 bases from J; bases unmatched to any gene: 20. Germline CDR1 GTSNPN, CDR2 SVGIG (reference sequence). The CDR3 consists of 17 residues. CDR3 coding DNA: TGTGCCTGGCTCACCTTGGCGGCTAGCGGGCCCCCGAACGAGCAGTACTTC. This gives the protein CAWLTLAASGPPNEQYF.

This sequence joins TRBV19 and TRBJ1-5, with D tentatively TRBD1 (6 bases). The V end was cut by 2 bases, the J end by 1 base, with 9 bases between. Germline CDR1 LNHDA, CDR2 SQIVND (reference sequence). The CDR3 has 15 residues. The CDR3 DNA reads as TGTGCCAGTAGTATAAGGGGGAGCAGCAATCAGCCCCAGCATTTT. Its translation is CASSIRGSSNQPQHF.

The rearrangement links TRBV4-2 to TRBJ2-6; D is undetermined. V gave up 8 bases and J gave up 3 bases, with 17 bases separating them. Germline V gives CDR1 LGHNA, CDR2 YNFKEQ. CDR3 length: 16 amino acids. The DNA of the CDR3 is TGTGCCAGCGGGTTTATAGGAGCAGGTGGGGCCAACGTCCTGACTTTC. Encoded protein: CASGFIGAGGANVLTF.